The 8 T cell receptor delta chains below come from one sample, sequenced in a study of Vδ1+ human thymocytes. Antigens for these TCRs are unknown. Overall study findings and caveats: Highly polyclonal TRG and TRD repertoires with Gaussian CDR3 length distributions appeared in thymus.

Sequences come from RNA converted to cDNA by reverse transcription. The CDR3 regions were amplified by multiplex PCR from V-gene primers to a constant-region primer. TCRdb reanalysed the multiplex PCR reads via CATT. The sample carries about 75,000 delta-chain clones, roughly a third recorded once. The sample comprised Vdelta1+ gamma-delta thymocytes from the thymus. Subset noted: FACS-sorted CD3+ TCRalphabeta- TCRVdelta1+ TCRVdelta2- thymocytes. The receptors here all came from a boy under two years old who had congenital heart surgery.

The rearrangement uses TRDV1 and TRDJ1, with TRDD3 matching 10 bases. J gave up 2 bases and V 2 bases, and 14 bases lay outside the gene matches. CDR3 length: 19 residues. Germline CDR1 reads TSWWSYY; CDR2 reads QGS. The CDR3 is CALGESCGGDTHSTDKLIF. The CDR3 DNA sequence: TGTGCTCTTGGGGAAAGTTGCGGGGGGGATACGCATTCTACCGATAAACTCATCTTT.

V is TRDV1 and J is TRDJ1, with 13 bases lining up with TRDD3. Germline loops: CDR1 TSWWSYY, CDR2 QGS. V lost 3 bases, J lost 0 bases, and 19 bases stayed unmatched. The CDR3 contains 22 residues. The chain's CDR3 is CALGDPNPDSTGGYAYTDKLIF. The CDR3 DNA reads TGTGCTCTTGGGGACCCAAATCCCGATTCGACTGGGGGATACGCGTACACCGATAAACTCATCTTT.

The chain combines TRDV1 with TRDJ1; D unresolved. This CDR3 has 18 amino acids. V lost 2 bases to trimming and J lost 0 bases, with 19 bases between them. Germline V lookup: CDR1 TSWWSYY, CDR2 QGS. CDR3 in amino acids: CALGEDLVRLGYTDKLIF. CDR3 coding DNA: TGTGCTCTTGGGGAAGACCTAGTGAGGCTAGGTTACACCGATAAACTCATCTTT.

The chain joins TRDV1 to TRDJ1; D possibly matches TRDD2 or TRDD3 (7 bases each). The V gene lost 4 bases and the J gene lost 6 bases, with 27 bases spanning the gap. CDR1 is TSWWSYY, CDR2 QGS, per germline. CDR3 length: 18 amino acids. CDR3 DNA sequence: TGTGCTCTTGGGGCCCTTTTCCTACGTGGAGGATACGAAAATAAACTCATCTTT. This translates into CALGALFLRGGYENKLIF.

Points on this clone: A clone one base away is much larger, so this may be a read error. V usage is TRDV2 and J usage is TRDJ1, with 9 bases fitting TRDD3. V gave up 5 bases and J gave up 3 bases; unmatched junction bases: 18. The CDR3 is 18 amino acids. Germline V gene lookup returns CDR1 GEAIGNYY and CDR2 EKD. CDR3 in amino acids: CACGEILPLRGYADKLIF. In DNA, the CDR3 is TGTGCCTGTGGAGAAATACTTCCGTTGCGGGGATACGCCGATAAACTCATCTTT.

This clone has a handful of counts. V is TRDV1 and J is TRDJ1, with 13 bases identical to TRDD3. The CDR3 sequence is 22 residues long. Trimming took 1 base from V and 8 from J; bases not matched to a gene: 25. Germline CDR1 TSWWSYY, CDR2 QGS. The CDR3, as DNA: TGTGCTCTTGGGGAACGGACGCATCCTACGAGGGGTCTCACTGGGGGATACGGAAAACTCATCTTT. It yields the protein CALGERTHPTRGLTGGYGKLIF.

A note on this clone: The sample contains more than one DNA sequence encoding this CDR3. The rearrangement uses TRDV1 and TRDJ1, with 11 bases that match TRDD3. The CDR3 extends over 16 amino acids. The V and J ends lost 3 bases and 2 bases, in that order; junction bases with no gene match: 5. CDR1 is TSWWSYY and CDR2 is QGS in the germline V gene. The CDR3 DNA reads TGTGCTCTTGGGGAGGCGACTGGGGGATATACCGATAAACTCATCTTT. Amino acids: CALGEATGGYTDKLIF.

This chain connects TRDV1 to TRDJ1; TRDD3 matches 11 bases. Germline V gives CDR1 TSWWSYY, CDR2 QGS. The ends lost 0 bases at V and 5 bases at J; junction bases unmatched: 11. CDR3 length equals 18 residues. The CDR3 reads CALGELGGGYAPIDKLIF. The CDR3 bases are TGTGCTCTTGGGGAACTGGGTGGGGGATACGCACCGATTGATAAACTCATCTTT.